This T cell receptor (beta chain) was identified during a study of blood T cell repertoires in COVID-19. TCRdb's table, derived via immunoSEQ multiplex PCR, lists solely in-frame clones and lacks some. The repertoire holds about 180,000 clones, with 80% to 90% as singletons. Germline V gene data show CDR1 as MNHEY and CDR2 as SVGAGI. This CDR3 comprises 15 residues. Unmatched junction bases numbered 10, after V lost 5 bases and J lost 4 bases. The receptor's source is a man aged 55-75 years with acute or convalescent COVID-19. Sequencing was performed on peripheral blood. The chain uses TRBV6-5 and TRBJ1-2; the match to TRBD1 covers 7 bases. CDR3 in DNA: TGTGCCAGCAGTAAAAAGACAGGGAGTGGCTATGGCTACACCTTC. It codes for CASSKKTGSGYGYTF.